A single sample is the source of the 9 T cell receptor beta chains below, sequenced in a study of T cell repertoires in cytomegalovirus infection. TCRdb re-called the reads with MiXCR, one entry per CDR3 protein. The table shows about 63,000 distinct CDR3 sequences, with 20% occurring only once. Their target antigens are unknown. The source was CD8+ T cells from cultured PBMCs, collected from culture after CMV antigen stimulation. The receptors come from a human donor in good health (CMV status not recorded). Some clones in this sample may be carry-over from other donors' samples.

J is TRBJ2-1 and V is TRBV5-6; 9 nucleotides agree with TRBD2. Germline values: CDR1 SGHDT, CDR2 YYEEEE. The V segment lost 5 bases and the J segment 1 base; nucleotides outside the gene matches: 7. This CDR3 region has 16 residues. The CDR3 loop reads CASSAAGGPSYNEQFF. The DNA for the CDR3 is TGTGCCAGCAGTGCCGCGGGGGGGCCTTCCTACAATGAGCAGTTCTTC.

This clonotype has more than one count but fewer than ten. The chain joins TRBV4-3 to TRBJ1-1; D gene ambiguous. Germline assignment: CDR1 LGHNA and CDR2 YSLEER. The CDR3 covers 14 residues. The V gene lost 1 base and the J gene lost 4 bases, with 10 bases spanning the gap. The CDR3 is CASSQGLGSTEAFF. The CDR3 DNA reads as TGCGCCAGCAGCCAAGGTCTTGGGAGCACTGAAGCTTTCTTT.

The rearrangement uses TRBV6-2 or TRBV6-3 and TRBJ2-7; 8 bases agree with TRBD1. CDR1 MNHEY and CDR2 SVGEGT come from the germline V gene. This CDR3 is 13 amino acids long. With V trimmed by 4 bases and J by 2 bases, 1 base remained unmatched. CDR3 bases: TGTGCCAGCAGTTTGACAGGGGCCTACGAGCAGTACTTC. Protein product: CASSLTGAYEQYF.

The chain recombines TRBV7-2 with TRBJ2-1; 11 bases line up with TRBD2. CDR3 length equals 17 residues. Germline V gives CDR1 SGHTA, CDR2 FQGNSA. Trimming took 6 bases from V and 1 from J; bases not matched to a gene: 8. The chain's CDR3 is CASSPTSGARSYNEQFF. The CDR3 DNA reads TGTGCCAGCAGTCCGACTAGCGGGGCAAGATCCTACAATGAGCAGTTCTTC. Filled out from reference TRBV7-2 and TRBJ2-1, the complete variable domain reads GAGVSQSPSNKVTEKGKDVELRCDPISGHTALYWYRQSLGQGLEFLIYFQGNSAPDKSGLPSDRFSAERTGGSVSTLTIQRTQQEDSAVYLCASSPTSGARSYNEQFFGPGTRLTVL.

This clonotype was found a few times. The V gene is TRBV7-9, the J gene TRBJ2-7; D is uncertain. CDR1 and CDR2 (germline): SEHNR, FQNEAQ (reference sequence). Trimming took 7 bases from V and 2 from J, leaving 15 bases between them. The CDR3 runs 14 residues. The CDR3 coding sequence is TGTGCCAGCACCTCCAAGGACGGTCCCTACGAGCAGTACTTC. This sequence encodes CASTSKDGPYEQYF.

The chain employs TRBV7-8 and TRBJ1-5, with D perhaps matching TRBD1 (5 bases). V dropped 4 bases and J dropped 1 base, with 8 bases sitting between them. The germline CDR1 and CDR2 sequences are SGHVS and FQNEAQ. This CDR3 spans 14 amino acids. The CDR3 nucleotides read TGTGCCAGCAGCTCGGGGCCAAGCAATCAGCCCCAGCATTTT. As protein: CASSSGPSNQPQHF.

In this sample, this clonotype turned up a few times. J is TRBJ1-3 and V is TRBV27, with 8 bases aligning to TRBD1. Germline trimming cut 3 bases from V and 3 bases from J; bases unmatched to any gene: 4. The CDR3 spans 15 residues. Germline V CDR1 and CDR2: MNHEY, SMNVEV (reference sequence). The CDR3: CASSFQGASGNTIYF. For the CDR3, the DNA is TGTGCCAGCAGTTTCCAGGGGGCGAGTGGAAACACCATATATTTT.

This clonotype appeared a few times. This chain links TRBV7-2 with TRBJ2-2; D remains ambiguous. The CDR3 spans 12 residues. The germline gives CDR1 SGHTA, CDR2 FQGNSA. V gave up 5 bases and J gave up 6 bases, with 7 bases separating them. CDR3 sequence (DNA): TGTGCCAGCAGCCTCCGGGCCGGGGAGCTGTTTTTT. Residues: CASSLRAGELFF.

The CDR3: CASSTREKLFF. The CDR3 DNA reads TGTGCCAGCAGTACCCGCGAAAAACTGTTTTTT. V usage is TRBV7-9 and J usage is TRBJ1-4; D is unresolved. The CDR3 runs 11 residues. Germline-derived CDR1 and CDR2 are SEHNR and FQNEAQ (reference sequence). The germline V and J ends were trimmed by 6 bases and 8 bases, with 7 bases remaining between them. Full variable domain (outside the CDR3, taken from reference TRBV7-9 and TRBJ1-4): DTGVSQNPRHKITKRGQNVTFRCDPISEHNRLYWYRQTLGQGPEFLTYFQNEAQLEKSRLLSDRFSAERPKGSFSTLEIQRTEQGDSAMYLCASSTREKLFFGSGTQLSVL.